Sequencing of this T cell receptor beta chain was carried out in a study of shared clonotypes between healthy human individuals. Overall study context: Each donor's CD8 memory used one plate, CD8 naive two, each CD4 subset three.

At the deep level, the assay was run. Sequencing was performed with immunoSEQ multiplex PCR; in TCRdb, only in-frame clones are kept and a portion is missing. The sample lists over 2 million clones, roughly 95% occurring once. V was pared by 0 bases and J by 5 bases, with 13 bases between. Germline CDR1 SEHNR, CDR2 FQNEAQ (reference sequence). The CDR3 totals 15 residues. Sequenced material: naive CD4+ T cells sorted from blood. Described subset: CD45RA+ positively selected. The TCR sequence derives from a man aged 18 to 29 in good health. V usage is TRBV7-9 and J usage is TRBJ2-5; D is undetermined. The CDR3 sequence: CASSLALDLMETQYF. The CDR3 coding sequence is TGTGCCAGCAGCTTAGCGCTGGATCTTATGGAGACCCAGTACTTC.